This T cell receptor beta chain was captured in a study of OX40 agonist ivuxolimab in advanced cancers. Looking at the study overall: Ivuxolimab, which targeted the costimulatory receptor OX40 (CD134), was an agonistic, fully human IgG2 monoclonal antibody. Intravenous ivuxolimab was administered to patients every 2 weeks at six dose levels: 0.01, 0.1, 0.3, 1.5, 3 and 10 mg/kg. Of the approximately 50 dose-escalation patients, hepatocellular carcinoma was present in about 20, melanoma in around 15, renal cell carcinoma in 9 and head and neck cancer in 9. In the dose-escalation cohort, approximately 80% of patients were male, and the mean age was approximately 60 years with a range of roughly 20 to 80. Prior anti-PD-1, anti-PD-L1 or anti-CTLA-4 therapy was permitted, and 40% to 50% of dose-escalation patients had received checkpoint inhibitors. Partial responses occurred in three dose-escalation patients: two with cutaneous melanoma and one with hepatocellular carcinoma. Peripheral TCRbeta sequencing aimed to test whether ivuxolimab altered TCR sequence diversity and caused clonal T-cell expansion. The monotherapy dose-escalation portion (N ≈ 55 patients) of the phase I ivuxolimab trial is reported in the paper.

This clone was recorded only once. Its specific antigen is unknown. Per-base qualities were not stored, and no clone one base away is much larger. Beyond this particular receptor, the publication reports: After ivuxolimab, more expanded clones were found on average in CD8+ T cells than in CD4+ T cells. Antigen specificity was not determined for the clonally expanded peripheral T cells. Clonal expansion of both CD4+ and CD8+ blood T cells was observed from baseline to week 6 at doses 0.1 to 3.0 mg/kg. Low levels of normalized T-cell clonal expansion were also seen in some patients who did not respond. In the 0.1-3.0 mg/kg groups, partial responders had among the lowest normalized peripheral clonal expansion, particularly in CD8+ T cells.

The trial excluded patients who had a history of autoimmune disease or who were on systemic immunosuppression. Peripheral blood for TCR sequencing was collected from all dose cohorts at baseline, on cycle 4 day 1, and on cycle 7 day 1. The samples were drawn from a first-in-human, open-label, multicenter phase I dose-escalation trial of ivuxolimab. Adults with locally advanced or metastatic melanoma, renal cell, hepatocellular, or head and neck squamous cell carcinoma were enrolled in the trial. CD4+ and CD8+ T cells were sorted separately from peripheral blood before TCR sequencing. Inclusive of the bounding cysteine and phenylalanine, the CDR3 is 15 residues long. This entry keeps only the CDR3 DNA: 45 bases, framed from base 1. Here V drops 4 bases and J drops 5 bases, and the junction holds 8 bases not matched to any gene. For CDR1 and CDR2, the germline V gene lists LGHNA and YNFKEQ. To sequence the TCRbeta CDR3 region, genomic DNA was isolated from the sorted cells. TCRbeta CDR3 regions were sequenced using the immunoSEQ Assay. TCRdb carries this immuneACCESS record with in-frame sequences only. Its versions omit some clonotypes, under half of them owing to an unresolved V gene in the studies checked, with the rest unexplained. A total of tens of thousands of clones appear in this sample, 80% to 95% of them only once. Roughly 58% of the sample rests with the top ten.

The chain joins TRBV4-2 to TRBJ2-1, and 7 junction bases match TRBD1. This receptor was taken from an adult with an advanced solid tumor such as melanoma, head and neck, liver or kidney cancer. This specimen consisted of CD4+ or CD8+ T cells sorted from blood, obtained in a trial of the OX40 agonist ivuxolimab. The DNA is as follows: TGTGCCAGCAGCCGGACAGGAGGATTAGACAATGAGCAGTTCTTC. The resulting protein is CASSRTGGLDNEQFF.